The rows below give T cell receptor beta chains drawn from one sample of a study of breast tumors, draining lymph nodes, adjacent tissues. TCRdb re-analysed the multiplex PCR reads in MiXCR, keeping a single row per CDR3 protein. This sample has about 140,000 distinct CDR3 sequences; approximately 32% occur once, and the top ten carry approximately 2.3%. Sequencing was carried out using axillary lymph node tissue. The receptors were sampled from a female donor with breast cancer. Some clones in this sample may be carry-over from other donors' samples. Both conserved end residues are part of each CDR3. D genes are given only for firm matches. Size values are once, few and many counts, or a class for expanded clones, and some rows have none.

.,TRBV3-1,many,TRBJ1-5,CASSRPGVNQPQHF,TGTGCCAGCAGCCGCCCGGGGGTAAATCAGCCCCAGCATTTT
.,TRBV7-3,many,TRBJ1-1,CASSLLGSTEAFF,TGTGCCAGCAGCTTGTTGGGTTCCACTGAAGCTTTCTTT
.,TRBV6-4,.,TRBJ2-5,CASRSGSGETQYF,TGTGCCAGCAGATCAGGGAGTGGAGAGACCCAGTACTTC
TRBD1,TRBV29-1,many,TRBJ1-2,CSVGTGVGYGYTF,TGCAGCGTCGGGACAGGGGTTGGGTATGGCTACACCTTC
.,TRBV6-6,many,TRBJ2-5,CASSGGTETQYF,TGTGCCAGCAGCGGAGGTACGGAGACCCAGTACTTC
.,TRBV6-1,.,TRBJ1-1,CASSNRDGEQTEAFF,TGTGCCAGCAGTAACCGGGACGGGGAACAAACTGAAGCTTTCTTT
.,TRBV19,.,TRBJ1-6,CASSSMGGSGNSPLHF,TGTGCCAGTAGTAGCATGGGGGGTAGTGGGAATTCACCCCTCCACTTT
TRBD2,TRBV29-1,many,TRBJ2-3,CSGTSGGPTDTQYF,TGCAGCGGGACTAGCGGGGGGCCCACAGATACGCAGTATTTT
TRBD1,TRBV10-3,.,TRBJ2-5,CAISEWGTGDGETQYF,TGTGCCATCAGTGAGTGGGGGACAGGGGATGGGGAGACCCAGTACTTC
.,TRBV7-2,.,TRBJ2-3,CASSLFPGARRDRWYF,TGTGCCAGCAGCTTATTTCCGGGGGCGCGCCGGGACCGGTGGTATTTT
TRBD2,TRBV24-1,.,TRBJ2-6,CATRGGGEGANVLTF,TGTGCCACCCGGGGGGGGGGCGAGGGGGCCAACGTCCTGACTTTC
.,TRBV25-1,.,TRBJ1-6,CASSENGSPLHF,TGTGCCAGCAGTGAGAACGGTTCACCCCTCCACTTT
TRBD1,TRBV24-1,.,TRBJ1-2,CATSDTYRGSYTF,TGTGCCACCAGTGATACCTACAGGGGTAGCTACACCTTC
.,TRBV6-2/TRBV6-3,many,TRBJ1-5,CASSLLGGAGQPQHF,TGTGCCAGCAGTCTCCTAGGGGGGGCGGGACAGCCCCAGCATTTT
.,TRBV7-6,once,TRBJ1-1,CASTFRGVGDTEAFF,TGTGCCAGCACCTTTAGGGGGGTAGGGGACACTGAAGCTTTCTTT
.,TRBV7-2,.,TRBJ2-6,CASYGSGANVLTF,TGTGCCAGCTATGGGTCTGGGGCCAACGTCCTGACTTTC
.,TRBV19,few,TRBJ1-1,CASRDSPMNTEAFF,TGTGCCAGTAGGGACAGCCCAATGAACACTGAAGCTTTCTTT
.,TRBV6-1,many,TRBJ1-5,CASSRVGQPQHF,TGTGCCAGCAGTCGCGTCGGTCAGCCCCAGCATTTT
.,TRBV4-1,.,TRBJ1-1,CASSLGTPGTEAFF,TGCGCCAGCAGCCTCGGGACCCCGGGGACTGAAGCTTTCTTT
.,TRBV5-4,few,TRBJ1-2,CASRPPAEGYGYTF,TGTGCCAGCAGGCCCCCGGCGGAGGGCTATGGCTACACCTTC
.,TRBV19,.,TRBJ1-3,CASSIPAGTNTIYF,TGTGCCAGTAGTATACCAGCAGGGACGAACACCATATATTTT
.,TRBV2,many,TRBJ2-5,CASARGPATFQETQYF,TGTGCCAGCGCACGGGGCCCCGCCACATTCCAAGAGACCCAGTACTTC
.,TRBV27,many,TRBJ2-7,CASSPQGSWAYEQYF,TGTGCCAGCAGCCCTCAGGGGAGTTGGGCCTACGAGCAGTACTTC
.,TRBV18,many,TRBJ1-2,CASSPGDYGYTF,TGTGCCAGCTCACCGGGGGACTATGGCTACACCTTC
.,TRBV19,.,TRBJ1-1,CASSIGYPRDTEAFF,TGTGCCAGTAGTATCGGTTACCCTCGGGACACTGAAGCTTTCTTT
TRBD1,TRBV5-1,many,TRBJ1-4,CASSFNGQAEKLFF,TGCGCCAGCAGCTTTAATGGACAGGCCGAAAAACTGTTTTTT
TRBD1,TRBV6-1,.,TRBJ1-1,CASSESAWGQAFMNTEAFF,TGTGCCAGCAGTGAATCGGCATGGGGACAGGCATTCATGAACACTGAAGCTTTCTTT
TRBD2,TRBV27,.,TRBJ2-1,CASRKTGTGGDEQFF,TGTGCCAGCAGGAAAACCGGGACGGGAGGTGATGAGCAGTTCTTC
.,TRBV6-5,many,TRBJ1-4,CASSLFLAEKLFF,TGTGCCAGCAGTTTGTTCCTCGCGGAAAAACTGTTTTTT
.,TRBV30,many,TRBJ1-2,CAWTPGHDYGYTF,TGTGCCTGGACCCCGGGACACGACTATGGCTACACCTTC
.,TRBV24-1,.,TRBJ1-4,CAASDPSSTNEKPFF,TGTGCCGCCAGTGACCCCTCCTCTACTAATGAAAAACCGTTTTTT
TRBD1,TRBV20-1,many,TRBJ2-7,CRVDRDPYEQYF,TGCAGGGTAGACAGGGATCCCTACGAGCAGTACTTC
.,TRBV27,.,TRBJ2-3,CASSFHSTDTQYF,TGTGCCAGCAGTTTCCATAGCACAGATACGCAGTATTTT
TRBD2,TRBV9,.,TRBJ2-3,CASSKAGGRSDTQYF,TGTGCCAGCAGCAAGGCGGGGGGGCGTTCAGATACGCAGTATTTT
.,TRBV3-1,.,TRBJ1-2,CAGSPLRQNYGYTF,TGTGCCGGCAGCCCCCTTCGACAGAACTATGGCTACACCTTC
TRBD1,TRBV6-5,many,TRBJ1-4,CASSRQGPDLYEKLFF,TGTGCCAGCAGTCGACAGGGCCCCGACCTTTATGAAAAACTGTTTTTT
.,TRBV7-8,medium-sized,TRBJ2-5,CASSLRRTQETQYF,TGTGCCAGCAGTCTCCGCAGAACTCAGGAGACCCAGTACTTC
TRBD2,TRBV27,.,TRBJ2-1,CASRAQLAVNYNEQFF,TGTGCCAGCAGAGCTCAACTAGCGGTCAACTACAATGAGCAGTTCTTC
TRBD1,TRBV6-2/TRBV6-3,many,TRBJ1-5,CASIKGDSNQPQHF,TGTGCCAGCATTAAAGGGGACAGTAATCAGCCCCAGCATTTT
.,TRBV7-7,many,TRBJ2-5,CASSFVPGQETQYF,TGTGCTAGCAGCTTTGTTCCGGGGCAAGAGACCCAGTACTTC
.,TRBV7-9,.,TRBJ2-6,CASSPPGTGANALPF,TGTGCCAGCAGCCCCCCCGGGACTGGGGCCAACGCCCTGCCTTTC
TRBD2,TRBV19,.,TRBJ2-7,CASSSGRLSEQYF,TGTGCCAGTAGTAGCGGGAGGCTGAGCGAGCAGTACTTC
.,TRBV14,many,TRBJ2-3,CASSQGGFGDTQYF,TGTGCCAGCAGCCAAGGAGGGTTCGGTGATACGCAGTATTTT
TRBD1,TRBV9,.,TRBJ2-3,CASSAGDRGADTQYF,TGTGCCAGCAGCGCGGGGGACAGGGGCGCAGATACGCAGTATTTT
.,TRBV30,many,TRBJ1-4,CAWSRVQAAIYEKLFF,TGTGCCTGGAGTCGCGTCCAGGCAGCAATTTATGAAAAACTGTTTTTT